These 4 T cell receptor beta chains originate from one sample sequenced in a study of blood T cell repertoires in COVID-19. Profiling relied on immunoSEQ multiplex PCR, and the TCRdb table lists in-frame clones only, not all of them. This sample has 30,000 to 50,000 clones; about four fifths occur once, and the top ten carry roughly 15%. The sequenced sample consisted of peripheral blood. These receptor sequences come from a man over 45 with active or convalescent COVID-19.

This chain uses TRBV2 with TRBJ1-2, with D unclear. This CDR3 is 12 amino acids long. The V end was cut by 7 bases, the J end by 6 bases, with 12 bases between. In germline, CDR1 is SNHLY, CDR2 FYNNEI. CDR3 residues: CASNEGVDGYTF. The CDR3, as DNA: TGTGCCAGCAACGAGGGAGTAGATGGCTACACCTTC.

The chain carries TRBV18 and TRBJ2-2; D possibly corresponds to TRBD1 (5 bases). Germline values: CDR1 KGHSH, CDR2 LQKENI. The CDR3 length is 12 residues. Trimming stripped 3 bases from V and 6 bases from J, with 5 bases between. The CDR3 reads CASSPRAGELFF. The CDR3 region has the DNA TGTGCCAGCTCACCCAGGGCCGGGGAGCTGTTTTTT.

This clone was observed once. This sequence joins TRBV7-2 and TRBJ2-7; tentatively, D is TRBD1 (5 bases). Germline-derived CDR1 and CDR2 are SGHTA and FQGNSA. The CDR3 contains 13 residues. The ends were cut back, 3 bases at V and 6 bases at J, with 12 bases in the middle. CDR3 in amino acids: CASSFPGPTEQYF. The CDR3 DNA reads TGTGCCAGCAGCTTCCCAGGGCCAACCGAGCAGTACTTC.

This chain connects TRBV6-6 to TRBJ1-5, with TRBD1 matching 7 bases. Germline V lookup: CDR1 MNHNY, CDR2 SVGAGI (reference sequence). V lost 6 bases to trimming and J lost 7 bases; unmatched junction nucleotides: 6. CDR3 length: 13 amino acids. The CDR3 DNA sequence: TGTGCCAGCAGCTCGGACAGGAGACAGCCCCAGCATTTT. Translation gives CASSSDRRQPQHF.